The entry below describes one TCR beta chain. This clone was seen a few times. What this receptor recognizes is not known. Base qualities were left out, and no much larger clone turns up one base away. This sample was included in a study of siplizumab effects on memory and regulatory T cells (dated by TCRdb to about 2019). About the investigation overall: The study looked at the effect of siplizumab, an anti-CD2 antibody, on alloreactive T-cell subsets in allogeneic mixed lymphocyte reactions made from human PBMCs.

Sorted unstimulated T cells and proliferating T cells recovered from mixed lymphocyte reactions were subjected to TCRbeta CDR3 sequencing. Fresh whole blood from approximately 9 HLA-typed healthy donors was used to isolate PBMCs. Taken from cysteine to phenylalanine, the CDR3 has 11 residues. Only the CDR3 DNA is retained, 33 bases long and in frame from the first base. The germline V gene provides CDR1 SGDLS and CDR2 YYNGEE. V loses 8 bases, J loses 4 bases, and the germline ends lie 4 bases apart. The protocol used for the library was the immunoSEQ multiplex PCR assay. About 10^5 TCR templates per sample were assayed by the deep sequencing platform. Genomic DNA extracted from sorted T cells was used for TCRbeta CDR3 sequencing. As for the authors' bioinformatics: The R programming language was used for the clonal analysis of the TCRbeta CDR3 data. Alloreactive CD4+ and CD8+ clones were identified by comparing unstimulated samples to CFSE-low samples taken after the reaction. Regulatory or non-regulatory origin was assigned to alloreactive CD4+ clones by matching of sequences to sorted unstimulated Treg and non-Treg repertoires. The table was pulled from immuneACCESS by TCRdb, which kept in-frame rearrangements only. Such tables lose some clones; where checked, under half of the loss comes from unresolved V genes, and the rest has no known cause. V and J calls and clone size are given by that table; D and trimming were obtained from the DNA. This sample gives fewer than 120,000 clones in total; about nine tenths of them show up just once. The ten largest make up 1% to 1.5% of the sample.

Study-level results and caveats: About 80-96% of proliferating CD4+ or CD8+ clones could not be given a naive or memory phenotype. Compared with memory T cells, unstimulated naive T cells appeared more diverse, and naive cells seemed to make a substantial contribution to the alloresponse. No functional confirmation was obtained for the suppressive function of proliferating Tregs from siplizumab cultures. Among mappable alloreactive CD4+ clones, an average Treg-derived fraction of roughly 71% was observed with siplizumab, compared with roughly 25% in control reactions. Siplizumab significantly reduced the cumulative frequency of alloreactive sequences traceable to unstimulated CD4+ memory T cells. Sequences below about 10^-5 frequency were poorly captured, so only a minor fraction of alloreactive clones could be mapped to unstimulated subsets.

Sample: CD4+ T cells sorted from blood. The chain is encoded by TRBV9 joined to TRBJ1-6; no D gene call is confident. The source of this sequence is a human donor in good health. The bases read TGTGCCAGTAGGTATAATTCACCCCTCCACTTT. Translated, this is CASRYNSPLHF.